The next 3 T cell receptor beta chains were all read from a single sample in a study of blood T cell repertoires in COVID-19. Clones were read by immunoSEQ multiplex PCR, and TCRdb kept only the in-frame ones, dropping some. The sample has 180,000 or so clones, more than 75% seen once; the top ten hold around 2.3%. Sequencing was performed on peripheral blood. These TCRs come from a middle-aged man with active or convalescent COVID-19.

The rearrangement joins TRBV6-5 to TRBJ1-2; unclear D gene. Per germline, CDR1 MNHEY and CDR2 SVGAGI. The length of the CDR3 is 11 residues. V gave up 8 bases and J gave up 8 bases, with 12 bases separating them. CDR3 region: CASLSGYGYTF. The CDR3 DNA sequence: TGTGCCAGCCTGTCGGGGTACGGCTACACCTTC.

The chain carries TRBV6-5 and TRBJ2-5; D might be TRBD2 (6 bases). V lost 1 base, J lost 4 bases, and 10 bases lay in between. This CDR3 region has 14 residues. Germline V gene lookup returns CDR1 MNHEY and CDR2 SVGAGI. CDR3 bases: TGTGCCAGCAGTTACTGGCGGGATCGAGAGACCCAGTACTTC. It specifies CASSYWRDRETQYF.

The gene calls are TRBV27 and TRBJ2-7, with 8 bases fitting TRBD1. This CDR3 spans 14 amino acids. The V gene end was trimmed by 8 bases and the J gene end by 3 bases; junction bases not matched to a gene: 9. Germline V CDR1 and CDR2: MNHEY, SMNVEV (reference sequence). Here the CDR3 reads CASGGQGAYYEQYF. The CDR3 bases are TGTGCCAGCGGAGGCCAGGGGGCGTACTACGAGCAGTACTTC.